This TCR beta chain originates from a study of blood T cell repertoires in COVID-19. Study in general: Samples of COVID-19 (acute and convalescent) were obtained from the United States, Italy and Spain. In each case, the material was cDNA or gDNA derived from T cells, B-cell-depleted T cells, or PBMCs.

This clone turned up a few times. The V gene's germline CDR1 is MDHEN and CDR2 SYDVKM. V was clipped by 1 base and J by 2 bases, with 15 bases between them. CDR3 length equals 16 residues. Authors' data handling: Using reference gene primer amplification, nucleated cell counts were estimated. Here immunoSEQ multiplex PCR was the method, and the copy in TCRdb shows in-frame clones only, minus some. For V, J and clone size, that table is used; D and trimming come from the DNA. The table shows fewer than 200,000 clones, with 80% to 90% occurring only once. The chain employs TRBV28 and TRBJ2-7, with a weak D call TRBD2 (6 bases). The sample taken for sequencing was peripheral blood. This TCR came from a woman between 18 and 29 years old who had recovered from COVID-19. CDR3 sequence reads: CASSLYHGTPPYEQYF. CDR3 in DNA: TGTGCCAGCAGTTTATACCATGGGACTCCCCCCTACGAGCAGTACTTC.